Listed here are 17 T cell receptor beta chains from one sample, sequenced in a study of cytomegalovirus exposure and HLA in healthy donors. PCR primers comprised 60 Vbeta and 13 Jbeta primers. The data were produced by immunoSEQ multiplex PCR, yet TCRdb's version contains in-frame clones alone and is incomplete. This table holds 85,000 to 100,000 clones, less than 65% found once. Sequencing was performed on PBMCs. The receptors stem from a woman in her twenties or thirties in good health and CMV-seronegative.

The V and J genes are TRBV11-2 and TRBJ1-3; a possible D gene is TRBD1 (6 bases). Germline lookup yields CDR1 SGHAT and CDR2 FQNNGV. The CDR3 covers 19 residues. Trimming cost V 5 bases and J 4 bases, with 27 bases left between them. CDR3 protein: CASSPHRDMLFPHGNTIYF. DNA of the CDR3: TGTGCCAGCAGCCCACACCGGGACATGCTCTTCCCGCACGGAAACACCATATATTTT.

The V and J genes are TRBV27 and TRBJ2-3; no clear D. Germline CDR1 is MNHEY and CDR2 is SMNVEV (reference sequence). Trimming cost V 5 bases and J 6 bases, with 12 bases left between them. The CDR3 is made up of 13 amino acids. The CDR3 DNA sequence: TGTGCCAGCAGTGAGGCCGGGTGGGATACGCAGTATTTT. Its protein is CASSEAGWDTQYF.

Details on this clone: This CDR3 is also generated by other DNA sequences in the sample. J is TRBJ2-7 and V is TRBV5-1; D perhaps matches TRBD2 (6 bases). Trimming pared 4 bases from V and 3 bases from J, leaving 11 bases between. The CDR3 contains 13 residues. In germline, CDR1 is SGHRS, CDR2 YFSETQ. The CDR3 loop is CASSLGGVYEQYF. The CDR3 DNA follows: TGCGCCAGCAGCCTGGGAGGCGTCTACGAGCAGTACTTC.

V usage is TRBV20-1 and J usage is TRBJ1-1; D not certain. The CDR3 length is 10 residues. The V gene lost 2 bases and the J gene lost 8 bases, with 6 bases spanning the gap. CDR1 is DFQATT, CDR2 SNEGSKA, per germline (reference sequence). The CDR3 DNA sequence: TGCAGTGCTAGACGCGAAGAAGCTTTCTTT. Translation gives CSARREEAFF.

This clone occurred a few times. The chain employs TRBV28 and TRBJ1-2; 10 bases map to TRBD1. Losses at the gene ends were 6 bases for V and 7 bases for J; bases not matched to a gene: 5. This CDR3 is built from 13 residues. Germline V gene lookup returns CDR1 MDHEN and CDR2 SYDVKM. CDR3 region: CASRSTGGRGYTF. CDR3 sequence (DNA): TGTGCCAGCAGATCGACAGGGGGCCGTGGCTACACCTTC.

This clone occurred a few times. The chain has TRBV28 and TRBJ2-3; D is perhaps TRBD2 (6 bases). This CDR3 has 14 residues. The V end lost 6 bases, the J end lost 4 bases, and 14 bases lay between the germline ends. CDR1 and CDR2 (germline): MDHEN, SYDVKM. The CDR3 DNA reads TGTGCCAGCAGCCGAGGGACTTCGCCAGATACGCAGTATTTT. This sequence encodes CASSRGTSPDTQYF.

This chain joins TRBV6-6 and TRBJ2-3; 10 nucleotides line up with TRBD1. The CDR3 contains 16 residues. From germline, CDR1 is MNHNY and CDR2 SVGAGI (reference sequence). Unmatched junction bases numbered 2, after V lost 2 bases and J lost 0 bases. The CDR3 DNA follows: TGTGCCAGCAGTTACGGACAGGGGGTCAGCACAGATACGCAGTATTTT. Protein sequence: CASSYGQGVSTDTQYF.

The rearrangement uses TRBV7-6 and TRBJ2-7, with 7 bases fitting TRBD2. This CDR3 comprises 13 residues. CDR1 SGHVS and CDR2 FNYEAQ come from the germline V gene. V lost 1 base, J lost 7 bases, and 4 bases stayed unmatched. CDR3 coding DNA: TGTGCCAGCAGCTTAGGGGTGGGAGGGGAGCAGTACTTC. It yields the protein CASSLGVGGEQYF. Together with reference TRBV7-6 and TRBJ2-7, the CDR3 gives the full variable domain: GAGVSQSPRYKVTKRGQDVALRCDPISGHVSLYWYRQALGQGPEFLTYFNYEAQQDKSGLPNDRFSAERPEGSISTLTIQRTEQRDSAMYRCASSLGVGGEQYFGPGTRLTVT.

The V call is TRBV5-1, the J call TRBJ2-2, with unresolved D. Trimming pared 4 bases from V and 7 bases from J, leaving 14 bases between. The CDR3 contains 14 residues. The germline gives CDR1 SGHRS, CDR2 YFSETQ. The CDR3 sequence is CASSAERIYGELFF. The CDR3, as DNA: TGCGCCAGCAGCGCCGAGCGAATCTACGGGGAGCTGTTTTTT.

The rearrangement uses TRBV7-2 and TRBJ1-5; tentative D call: TRBD1 (6 bases). The germline V gene has CDR1 SGHTA and CDR2 FQGNSA. This CDR3 is 15 amino acids long. The V and J ends lost 6 bases and 6 bases respectively, with 18 bases between them. The CDR3 region has the DNA TGTGCCAGCAGTACAGGGAGAGGTGGAAGTCAGCCCCAGCATTTT. The encoded protein is CASSTGRGGSQPQHF.

Worth noting for this clone: This sample also contains other DNA sequences that code for the same CDR3. V usage is TRBV27 and J usage is TRBJ2-7; D perhaps matches TRBD1 (6 bases). The V gene lost 6 bases and the J gene lost 0 bases, with 18 bases spanning the gap. CDR3 length: 16 residues. CDR1 MNHEY and CDR2 SMNVEV come from the germline V gene (reference sequence). CDR3 nucleotide sequence: TGTGCCAGCAGCTCTCAGGGGTTTCCTGGCTCCTACGAGCAGTACTTC. This encodes CASSSQGFPGSYEQYF.

The J gene is TRBJ1-2, the V gene TRBV14; tentatively, D is TRBD1 (5 bases). The CDR3 runs to 15 residues. The germline V and J ends were trimmed by 0 bases and 2 bases, with 10 bases remaining between them. Germline V gene lookup returns CDR1 SGHDN and CDR2 FVKESK. The CDR3 DNA sequence: TGTGCCAGCAGCCAAGAAAAGGGGCAGAACTATGGCTACACCTTC. Translation gives CASSQEKGQNYGYTF.

The chain combines TRBV5-1 with TRBJ2-6, with a possible D match to TRBD2 (5 bases). CDR3 length: 18 amino acids. Germline V gives CDR1 SGHRS, CDR2 YFSETQ. V was shortened by 2 bases and J by 2 bases, with 17 bases between the two germline ends. The CDR3 is CASSFGVVGSTGANVLTF. As DNA, the CDR3 is TGCGCCAGCAGCTTCGGGGTAGTTGGCAGCACTGGGGCCAACGTCCTGACTTTC.

This clone was seen a handful of times. This sequence joins TRBV11-2 and TRBJ2-7, with a weak D call TRBD1 (6 bases). The CDR3 sequence is 16 residues long. Trimming left V 7 bases short and J 6 bases short, with 25 bases between. Germline V lookup: CDR1 SGHAT, CDR2 FQNNGV. CDR3 in amino acids: CASNSPSGHQRLEQYF. The CDR3 DNA follows: TGTGCCAGCAACTCGCCGTCGGGACATCAGCGGCTCGAGCAGTACTTC.

The V gene is TRBV4-1, the J gene TRBJ2-7; D might be TRBD2 (6 bases). Germline CDR1 is MGHRA and CDR2 is YSYEKL. The V end was cut by 5 bases, the J end by 0 bases, with 14 bases between. This CDR3 region has 15 residues. CDR3 loop: CASSYSSSGSYEQYF. CDR3 nucleotides: TGCGCCAGCAGCTACAGCAGTAGCGGCTCCTACGAGCAGTACTTC.

The sample holds a few counts of this clone. The chain couples TRBV28 to TRBJ1-2, with TRBD1 matching 7 bases. CDR1 is MDHEN and CDR2 is SYDVKM in the germline V gene. The length of the CDR3 is 14 residues. V shed 6 bases, J shed 0 bases, and the junction held 4 bases outside the gene matches. The CDR3 DNA follows: TGTGCCAGCAGACCGGGACAGTCTAACTATGGCTACACCTTC. The encoded protein is CASRPGQSNYGYTF.

This clone was seen just once. In nucleotides, the CDR3 is TGTGCCAGCAGCCAAAGGGGGGGACTAGCGGACACCTACGAGCAGTACTTC. Protein product: CASSQRGGLADTYEQYF. The J gene is TRBJ2-7, the V gene TRBV7-9; 11 bases align to TRBD2. The V gene's germline CDR1 is SEHNR and CDR2 FQNEAQ (reference sequence). The CDR3 covers 17 residues. Trimming at V came to 5 bases and at J to 2 bases, leaving 11 bases not matched to a gene. Drawing the rest from reference TRBV7-9 and TRBJ2-7, the complete variable domain is DTGVSQNPRHKITKRGQNVTFRCDPISEHNRLYWYRQTLGQGPEFLTYFQNEAQLEKSRLLSDRFSAERPKGSFSTLEIQRTEQGDSAMYLCASSQRGGLADTYEQYFGPGTRLTVT.